What follows are 19 T cell receptor beta chains derived from one specimen sequenced in a study of blood T cell repertoires in COVID-19. Sequencing was performed with immunoSEQ multiplex PCR; in TCRdb, only in-frame clones are kept and a portion is missing. The table includes about 260,000 clones, approximately 91% detected once. Sequenced input: peripheral blood. The receptors stem from a person in their late teens or twenties with COVID-19, enrolled during active disease.

The V call is TRBV28, the J call TRBJ2-5; D uncertain. The germline CDR1 and CDR2 sequences are MDHEN and SYDVKM. V was pared by 11 bases and J by 0 bases, with 13 bases between. This CDR3 has 13 residues. The CDR3 reads CAVHSRNQETQYF. Written as DNA, the CDR3 is TGTGCCGTCCACTCGAGAAACCAAGAGACCCAGTACTTC.

The CDR3 sequence is CASRTVPDGEQFF. CDR3 in DNA: TGCGCCAGCAGAACGGTCCCTGATGGTGAGCAGTTCTTC. This chain joins TRBV5-1 and TRBJ2-1; D unclear. CDR1 SGHRS and CDR2 YFSETQ come from the germline V gene. Between the trimmed V and J ends, which lost 5 bases and 9 bases, there was a span of 15 bases. There are 13 residues in the CDR3.

This chain uses TRBV5-1 with TRBJ2-5; TRBD1 aligns across 8 bases. This CDR3 contains 14 residues. Germline CDR1 reads SGHRS; CDR2 reads YFSETQ. V gave up 3 bases and J gave up 4 bases; unmatched junction bases: 5. The CDR3 loop is CASSSGQGTETQYF. The CDR3 DNA follows: TGCGCCAGCAGCTCCGGACAGGGAACAGAGACCCAGTACTTC.

The rearrangement joins TRBV19 to TRBJ2-7; D remains unclear. The CDR3 length is 14 residues. CDR1 is LNHDA and CDR2 is SQIVND in the germline V gene (reference sequence). The ends were cut back, 1 base at V and 5 bases at J, with 12 bases in the middle. CDR3 residues: CASSIGVRRDEQYF. The CDR3 DNA reads TGTGCCAGTAGTATAGGCGTGAGGCGCGACGAGCAGTACTTC.

The J gene is TRBJ1-2, the V gene TRBV19, with 11 bases identical to TRBD1. The ends lost 3 bases at V and 6 bases at J; junction bases unmatched: 6. The germline CDR1 and CDR2 sequences are LNHDA and SQIVND (reference sequence). This CDR3 is 15 amino acids long. This CDR3 reads CASSMSGQGVNGYTF. The CDR3 region has the DNA TGTGCCAGTAGTATGTCGGGACAGGGGGTCAATGGCTACACCTTC.

The chain recombines TRBV4-1 with TRBJ2-7, with 7 bases matching TRBD2. The germline gives CDR1 MGHRA, CDR2 YSYEKL. The V gene end was trimmed by 4 bases and the J gene end by 3 bases; junction bases not matched to a gene: 6. The CDR3 has 14 amino acids. CDR3 bases: TGCGCCAGCAGCCCGGGACTACGGGGCTACGAGCAGTACTTC. It translates to CASSPGLRGYEQYF.

V gene TRBV4-1 combines with J gene TRBJ1-1; 7 positions agree with TRBD1. Trimming took 2 bases from V and 0 from J; bases not matched to a gene: 3. CDR1 is MGHRA, CDR2 YSYEKL, per germline. The CDR3 runs 15 residues. CDR3 nucleotides: TGCGCCAGCAGCCAACACAGGGGCCTGAACACTGAAGCTTTCTTT. Encoded protein: CASSQHRGLNTEAFF.

The gene calls are TRBV7-8 and TRBJ1-1, with D possibly matching TRBD1 (6 bases). The germline V and J ends were trimmed by 5 bases and 8 bases, with 15 bases remaining between them. This CDR3 has 13 amino acids. Germline-derived CDR1 and CDR2 are SGHVS and FQNEAQ. The CDR3 DNA reads TGTGCCAGCAGCGTCGGCCTTCAGGGGGAAGCTTTCTTT. As protein: CASSVGLQGEAFF.

The V call is TRBV10-2, the J call TRBJ2-1; possible D gene TRBD2, 6 bases. This CDR3 contains 14 residues. Germline CDR1 reads WSHSY; CDR2 reads SAAADI. Trimming cost V 2 bases and J 3 bases, with 8 bases left between them. DNA for the CDR3: TGCGCCAGCAGTGAGGTCGGGGGCTACAATGAGCAGTTCTTC. Translated: CASSEVGGYNEQFF.

CDR3: CASGLGLAETQYF. The CDR3 DNA follows: TGTGCTAGTGGACTGGGACTAGCGGAGACCCAGTACTTC. V gene TRBV12-5 combines with J gene TRBJ2-5, with 10 bases matching TRBD2. Germline CDR1 is LGHNT and CDR2 is FRNRAP. This CDR3 has 13 amino acids. Losses at the gene ends were 6 bases for V and 5 bases for J; bases not matched to a gene: 3.

This chain joins TRBV11-2 and TRBJ2-3; 13 nucleotides line up with TRBD2. Germline CDR1 is SGHAT and CDR2 is FQNNGV. V dropped 0 bases and J dropped 6; count of bases not matched to a gene: 9. The CDR3 totals 18 residues. DNA for the CDR3: TGTGCCAGCAGCTTAGAGCGGGGACTAGCGGGGCTCCCGGATACGCAGTATTTT. Translation gives CASSLERGLAGLPDTQYF. The full variable domain, its missing parts supplied by reference TRBV11-2 and TRBJ2-3, is EAGVAQSPRYKIIEKRQSVAFWCNPISGHATLYWYQQILGQGPKLLIQFQNNGVVDDSQLPKDRFSAERLKGVDSTLKIQPAKLEDSAVYLCASSLERGLAGLPDTQYFGPGTRLTVL.

The CDR3 sequence is CASSLGPARGDQPQHF. In DNA, the CDR3 is TGTGCCAGCAGCTTAGGGCCGGCCCGGGGTGATCAGCCCCAGCATTTT. This chain joins TRBV11-3 and TRBJ1-5; D unclear. The V end lost 1 base, the J end lost 5 bases, and 15 bases lay between the germline ends. CDR3 length: 16 residues. Germline V CDR1 and CDR2: SGHNT, YENEEA.

The chain has TRBV5-4 and TRBJ2-1; 9 bases match TRBD2. Germline V gene lookup returns CDR1 SGHNT and CDR2 YYREEE (reference sequence). This CDR3 spans 15 amino acids. J gave up 8 bases and V 5 bases, and 11 bases lay outside the gene matches. CDR3 DNA sequence: TGTGCCAGCAGTCCGCGGGAGGGCCTGAGGGATGAGCAGTTCTTC. Translated: CASSPREGLRDEQFF.

The chain joins TRBV30 to TRBJ1-5, with no clear D. The V gene lost 2 bases and the J gene lost 6 bases, with 11 bases spanning the gap. The V gene's germline CDR1 is GTSNPN and CDR2 SVGIG (reference sequence). This CDR3 comprises 13 residues. The CDR3 coding sequence is TGTGCCTGGAGTATAGAGGTGGGTCAGCCCCAGCATTTT. Translation gives CAWSIEVGQPQHF.

The chain recombines TRBV7-2 with TRBJ2-1; D possibly corresponds to TRBD1 (7 bases). Trimming pared 3 bases from V and 5 bases from J, leaving 11 bases between. The length of the CDR3 is 14 residues. Germline V lookup: CDR1 SGHTA, CDR2 FQGNSA. CDR3: CASSFGGTDNEQFF. The CDR3 DNA is TGTGCCAGCAGCTTCGGCGGGACAGACAATGAGCAGTTCTTC.

The chain recombines TRBV4-2 with TRBJ2-1; 11 bases align to TRBD2. CDR3 size: 15 residues. Germline V lookup: CDR1 LGHNA, CDR2 YNFKEQ. J lost 5 bases, V lost 4 bases, and 4 bases had no gene match. Here the CDR3 DNA reads TGTGCCAGCAGCCCAAAGGGACTAGCGGACAATGAGCAGTTCTTC. Amino acid sequence: CASSPKGLADNEQFF.

The chain carries TRBV6-5 and TRBJ1-2; D may be TRBD1 (6 bases). V shed 6 bases and J shed 0 bases, with 8 bases lying between them. Germline lookup yields CDR1 MNHEY and CDR2 SVGAGI. CDR3 length: 13 residues. CDR3 DNA sequence: TGTGCCAGCAGGGACAGCGCTAACTATGGCTACACCTTC. Protein sequence: CASRDSANYGYTF.

V gene TRBV30 combines with J gene TRBJ1-4; 8 positions agree with TRBD1. CDR3 length: 15 residues. In germline, CDR1 is GTSNPN, CDR2 SVGIG (reference sequence). The ends lost 3 bases at V and 11 bases at J; junction bases unmatched: 14. CDR3 sequence reads: CAWRGAGQGTRKLFF. DNA for the CDR3: TGTGCCTGGAGAGGCGCCGGACAGGGCACCAGGAAACTGTTTTTT. Full variable domain (outside the CDR3, taken from reference TRBV30 and TRBJ1-4): SQTIHQWPATLVQPVGSPLSLECTVEGTSNPNLYWYRQAAGRGLQLLFYSVGIGQISSEVPQNLSASRPQDRQFILSSKKLLLSDSGFYLCAWRGAGQGTRKLFFGSGTQLSVL.

This chain uses TRBV6-2 or TRBV6-3 with TRBJ2-5; 7 bases align to TRBD1. This CDR3 has 15 amino acids. With V trimmed by 2 bases and J by 4 bases, 7 bases remained unmatched. The germline CDR1 and CDR2 sequences are MNHEY and SVGEGT. CDR3 nucleotides: TGTGCCAGCAGTTACATAGGGGGCAGGAGAGAGACCCAGTACTTC. It is translated as CASSYIGGRRETQYF.